This entry describes one TCR beta chain. Its target is unknown. This sample stems from a study of cytomegalovirus exposure and HLA in healthy donors. PCR used 60 Vbeta primers and 13 Jbeta primers. Authors' analysis steps: The authors later counted some 76 million unique TCR beta chains, some 9.9 million of them shared. Profiling relied on immunoSEQ multiplex PCR, and the TCRdb table lists in-frame clones only, not all of them. V and J calls and clone size follow that table, whereas D and trimming were derived from the DNA. The sample holds 150,000 to 180,000 clones, less than 85% seen once. V was pared by 3 bases and J by 1 base, with 1 base of the junction left unmatched. Germline values: CDR1 SGHDT, CDR2 YYEEEE. This CDR3 is built from 14 residues. The study's findings and limits: Some V segments, TRBV6-2 and TRBV6-3 among them, were indistinguishable and were therefore excluded. A later analysis found TCR association rates differed by HLA locus, highest for DRB1 and lowest for HLA-C. Earlier results showed most TCR beta V segments being productive about 90% or about 30% of the time.

What was sequenced was PBMCs. This sequence was found in a woman aged 50 to 60 in good health and CMV-seropositive. This sequence joins TRBV5-6 and TRBJ2-3, with 8 bases lining up with TRBD1. The CDR3 DNA reads as TGTGCCAGCAGCTGGGACAGGCGCACAGATACGCAGTATTTT. Residues: CASSWDRRTDTQYF.